The 26 T cell receptor beta chains reported below all come from one sample, sequenced in a study of T cell repertoires in aging, cancer and after chemotherapy. Rearranged V-D-J TRB sequences were amplified with a mixed TRB-A/B primer pool. TCRdb redid the calling of the multiplex PCR reads with MiXCR, one entry per CDR3 protein. Counted here are over 10,000 distinct CDR3 sequences, roughly 24% occurring once; the ten biggest clones make up about 48%. TCR beta rearrangements were amplified from peripheral blood genomic DNA. The sequenced sample was blood. Source of these receptors: a human donor in good health.

This clonotype was observed a handful of times. The CDR3 protein is CASSIFGGIRTAGELFF. CDR3 nucleotides: TGTGCCAGTAGTATATTCGGGGGGATCCGAACGGCCGGGGAGCTGTTTTTT. The genes are TRBV19 and TRBJ2-2; 7 bases agree with TRBD2. The CDR3 is 17 residues long. V dropped 2 bases and J dropped 6; count of bases not matched to a gene: 12. Germline V lookup: CDR1 LNHDA, CDR2 SQIVND (reference sequence).

The table lists this clonotype with a count of one. The chain is built from TRBV20-1 and TRBJ2-3, with D unclear. This CDR3 is 10 amino acids long. Germline assignment: CDR1 DFQATT and CDR2 SNEGSKA (reference sequence). Trimming cost V 4 bases and J 5 bases, with 4 bases left between them. The CDR3 DNA sequence: TGCAGTGCTATGAAAGATACGCAGTATTTT. This translates into CSAMKDTQYF.

The V gene is TRBV30, the J gene TRBJ1-5; unclear D gene. Germline V CDR1 and CDR2: GTSNPN, SVGIG (reference sequence). The CDR3 spans 13 residues. Trimming left V 2 bases short and J 5 bases short, with 10 bases between. CDR3 in amino acids: CAWSPGGYQPQHF. Here the CDR3 DNA reads TGTGCCTGGAGTCCAGGTGGGTATCAGCCCCAGCATTTT.

This clonotype has a handful of counts. The gene calls are TRBV7-3 and TRBJ1-2, with 7 bases lining up with TRBD1. Looked up from germline, CDR1 is SGHTA and CDR2 is FQGTGA. This CDR3 has 15 residues. With V trimmed by 5 bases and J by 0 bases, 6 bases remained unmatched. CDR3 bases: TGTGCCAGCAGCCCGCGACAGGGACCTAACTATGGCTACACCTTC. Protein: CASSPRQGPNYGYTF.

This rearrangement joins TRBV18 to TRBJ2-3; TRBD2 aligns across 8 bases. CDR3 size: 13 residues. V dropped 3 bases and J dropped 6; count of bases not matched to a gene: 2. The germline CDR1 and CDR2 sequences are KGHSH and LQKENI. CDR3 coding DNA: TGTGCCAGCTCACCTAGCGGGGTTGATACGCAGTATTTT. It specifies CASSPSGVDTQYF.

The chain recombines TRBV19 with TRBJ2-2, with D perhaps TRBD1 or TRBD2 (6 bases each). Germline V gene data show CDR1 as LNHDA and CDR2 as SQIVND (reference sequence). This CDR3 is 15 amino acids long. The V end lost 2 bases, the J end lost 3 bases, and 10 bases lay between the germline ends. The CDR3 sequence: CASSIYRGDTGELFF. In DNA form, the CDR3 reads TGTGCCAGTAGTATATATAGGGGGGACACCGGGGAGCTGTTTTTT.

The chain employs TRBV12-3 or TRBV12-4 and TRBJ1-1; TRBD1 aligns across 7 bases. The J segment lost 8 bases and the V segment lost 7 bases, leaving 16 bases of the junction unmatched. This CDR3 is 15 amino acids long. CDR3 bases: TGTGCCAGCACGTTAGGTGGGCAGGGGGGGACCGAAGCTTTCTTT. Residues: CASTLGGQGGTEAFF.

This rearrangement joins TRBV6-5 to TRBJ2-5; possible D gene TRBD2, 6 bases. This CDR3 region has 13 residues. The germline V gene has CDR1 MNHEY and CDR2 SVGAGI. V was trimmed by 6 bases and J by 4 bases, leaving 12 bases between them. This CDR3 reads CASSRLVRETQYF. The DNA for the CDR3 is TGTGCCAGCAGCCGACTAGTTCGAGAGACCCAGTACTTC.

This sequence joins TRBV4-3 and TRBJ2-1; D uncertain. This CDR3 spans 13 amino acids. The V end lost 3 bases, the J end lost 5 bases, and 8 bases lay between the germline ends. Germline lookup yields CDR1 LGHNA and CDR2 YSLEER. As DNA, the CDR3 is TGCGCCAGCAGCCATCACCAGGACAATGAGCAGTTCTTC. Translation: CASSHHQDNEQFF.

The CDR3 nucleotides read TGTGCTAGTGGTTTGGAGGCTGTTGAGCAGTTCTTC. Translated, it gives CASGLEAVEQFF. The chain employs TRBV12-5 and TRBJ2-1; no reliable D call. From germline, CDR1 is LGHNT and CDR2 FRNRAP. The germline V and J ends were trimmed by 1 base and 9 bases, with 7 bases remaining between them. This CDR3 comprises 12 residues.

The sample holds a few counts of this clonotype. The CDR3 region has the DNA TGCGCCAGCAGCCAAGATTCCGTAACAGGGGGCTATCCAGCTTTCTTT. It is translated as CASSQDSVTGGYPAFF. This rearrangement joins TRBV4-3 to TRBJ1-1; 9 bases fit TRBD1. V lost 0 bases and J lost 10; bases outside the gene matches: 12. CDR1 is LGHNA and CDR2 is YSLEER in the germline V gene. The CDR3 contains 16 residues.

This clonotype was found many times. The V gene is TRBV6-5, the J gene TRBJ2-7, with D uncertain. In germline, CDR1 is MNHEY, CDR2 SVGAGI. Trimming left V 1 base short and J 2 bases short, with 9 bases between. The CDR3 spans 14 residues. The CDR3 DNA sequence: TGTGCCAGCAGTTACTGGCAGGACCCCTACGAGCAGTACTTC. This gives the protein CASSYWQDPYEQYF.

The V and J genes are TRBV28 and TRBJ1-5; D is perhaps TRBD1 (6 bases). CDR1 and CDR2 (germline): MDHEN, SYDVKM. V was cut by 7 bases and J by 4 bases, with 14 bases left in between. The CDR3 consists of 14 residues. CDR3 coding DNA: TGTGCCAGCACCCATGGGGGGCTTAATCAGCCCCAGCATTTT. The encoded protein is CASTHGGLNQPQHF. Full variable domain (missing parts from reference TRBV28 and TRBJ1-5): DVKVTQSSRYLVKRTGEKVFLECVQDMDHENMFWYRQDPGLGLRLIYFSYDVKMKEKGDIPEGYSVSREKKERFSLILESASTNQTSMYLCASTHGGLNQPQHFGDGTRLSIL.

This clonotype has only a few counts. This chain joins TRBV18 and TRBJ1-2; D gene ambiguous. The CDR3 is 13 residues long. The V gene lost 3 bases and the J gene lost 5 bases, with 10 bases spanning the gap. CDR1 KGHSH and CDR2 LQKENI come from the germline V gene. As DNA, the CDR3 is TGTGCCAGCTCACCGGATATGGTTTATGGCTACACCTTC. The encoded protein is CASSPDMVYGYTF.

This clonotype has just a few counts. The CDR3 sequence is CASSDHGLAYEQYF. CDR3 nucleotides: TGTGCCAGCAGTGACCACGGGCTCGCCTACGAGCAGTACTTC. The gene calls are TRBV6-1 and TRBJ2-7, with no clear D. Germline loops: CDR1 MNHNS, CDR2 SASEGT. There are 14 residues in the CDR3. The ends were cut back, 3 bases at V and 2 bases at J, with 11 bases in the middle.

This clonotype was observed a handful of times. The V call is TRBV5-5, the J call TRBJ1-3; D remains ambiguous. V lost 4 bases to trimming and J lost 2 bases, with 10 bases between them. The CDR3 contains 14 residues. Germline values: CDR1 SGHKS, CDR2 YYEKEE (reference sequence). CDR3 DNA sequence: TGTGCCAGCAGCAGCAGTCCTCCTGGAAACACCATATATTTT. It codes for CASSSSPPGNTIYF.

This clonotype has a single count. The CDR3 loop reads CASSPRGGETGELFF. The CDR3 nucleotides are TGTGCCAGCAGCCCCCGGGGCGGGGAGACCGGGGAGCTGTTTTTT. The chain joins TRBV5-4 to TRBJ2-2; weak D call: TRBD2 (6 bases). The length of the CDR3 is 15 residues. With 4 bases removed from V and 5 bases from J, the gap between germline ends came to 15 bases. From germline, CDR1 is SGHNT and CDR2 YYREEE (reference sequence).

This chain uses TRBV18 with TRBJ2-5, with 10 bases matching TRBD1. The V and J ends lost 6 bases and 5 bases, in that order; junction bases with no gene match: 6. Germline V gene lookup returns CDR1 KGHSH and CDR2 LQKENI. This CDR3 spans 14 amino acids. The CDR3 DNA follows: TGTGCCAGCTCTCGACAGGGGGCCGGTGAGACCCAGTACTTC. It translates to CASSRQGAGETQYF.

This clonotype was counted between two and nine times. The chain couples TRBV12-3 or TRBV12-4 to TRBJ2-7; D assignment may be TRBD1 or TRBD2 (6 bases each). Trimming shortened V by 8 bases and J by 3 bases, and 20 bases separated the two germline ends. The CDR3 runs 15 residues. For the CDR3, the DNA is TGTGCCAGCCGATTACAGGGAGGCCCCAACTACGAGCAGTACTTC. Translating gives CASRLQGGPNYEQYF.

This clonotype was seen only a few times. The chain employs TRBV7-2 and TRBJ2-1; TRBD2 is a possible D gene (7 bases). Germline CDR1 reads SGHTA; CDR2 reads FQGNSA. This CDR3 is 16 amino acids long. Trimming removed 5 bases at V and 2 bases at J, with 16 bases between. The CDR3 region is CASSQIGGGAYNEQFF. The CDR3, as DNA: TGTGCCAGCAGCCAAATAGGGGGGGGGGCCTACAATGAGCAGTTCTTC.

This chain joins TRBV10-2 and TRBJ1-3; unclear D gene. Germline CDR1 and CDR2: WSHSY and SAAADI. The V and J ends lost 0 bases and 0 bases respectively, with 9 bases between them. The CDR3 sequence is 16 residues long. CDR3 sequence (DNA): TGCGCCAGCAGTGAGTCGACTCCCAGCTCTGGAAACACCATATATTTT. Encoded protein: CASSESTPSSGNTIYF.

A few counts support this clonotype. The V call is TRBV7-9, the J call TRBJ1-1, with D unclear. This CDR3 is built from 13 residues. Germline loops: CDR1 SEHNR, CDR2 FQNEAQ (reference sequence). Trimming left V 1 base short and J 4 bases short, with 7 bases between. The CDR3 protein is CASSLEGGTEAFF. The CDR3 bases are TGTGCCAGCAGCTTAGAGGGAGGCACTGAAGCTTTCTTT. Supplemented by reference TRBV7-9 and TRBJ1-1, the full variable domain reads DTGVSQNPRHKITKRGQNVTFRCDPISEHNRLYWYRQTLGQGPEFLTYFQNEAQLEKSRLLSDRFSAERPKGSFSTLEIQRTEQGDSAMYLCASSLEGGTEAFFGQGTRLTVV.

This rearrangement joins TRBV28 to TRBJ2-7; perhaps TRBD1 as D (5 bases). The CDR3 sequence is 12 residues long. In germline, CDR1 is MDHEN, CDR2 SYDVKM. Trimming removed 5 bases from V and 4 bases from J, with 9 bases in between. Written as DNA, the CDR3 is TGTGCCAGCAGTGTTGCAGGGTACGAGCAGTACTTC. Translation: CASSVAGYEQYF.

The chain combines TRBV6-1 with TRBJ1-5; TRBD1 matches 10 bases. The CDR3 consists of 16 residues. Germline V gene lookup returns CDR1 MNHNS and CDR2 SASEGT. The junction had 12 bases not matched to a gene; V was cut back by 7 bases and J by 6 bases. The CDR3, as DNA: TGTGCCAGCACTGACCGACAGGGGGCTTGGGGTCAGCCCCAGCATTTT. Translation gives CASTDRQGAWGQPQHF.

By sample share, this clonotype is medium-sized (0.01 to 0.1%). This chain links TRBV6-1 with TRBJ1-2; possibly TRBD1 for D (5 bases). From germline, CDR1 is MNHNS and CDR2 SASEGT. There are 12 residues in the CDR3. Trimming pared 4 bases from V and 6 bases from J, leaving 9 bases between. CDR3 in amino acids: CASSGGTDGYTF. The DNA of the CDR3 is TGTGCCAGCAGTGGGGGGACGGATGGCTACACCTTC.

A few counts support this clonotype. The chain is built from TRBV20-1 and TRBJ1-2, with 7 bases identical to TRBD1. This CDR3 region has 17 residues. Looked up from germline, CDR1 is DFQATT and CDR2 is SNEGSKA (reference sequence). V dropped 1 base and J dropped 2; count of bases not matched to a gene: 13. CDR3 protein: CSARGRDRQGLNYGYTF. In DNA, the CDR3 is TGCAGTGCTAGAGGCAGGGATAGACAGGGCTTAAACTATGGCTACACCTTC.